This T cell receptor beta chain emerged from a study of CD8+ T cells in alopecia areata. Findings of the study overall: There was only one nonresponder, so it was unclear how baseline CD8+ expansion relates to response. Lesional scalp exceeded normal scalp in clonality, especially in alopecia totalis/universalis.

Treatment reported: oral pan-JAK inhibitor, 5-10 mg twice daily. In alopecia areata patients, both lesional scalp punch biopsies and peripheral blood were collected. The trim removed 6 bases at V and 5 bases at J, leaving 7 bases unmatched. CDR1 and CDR2 from the germline V gene are MNHNY and SVGAGI (reference sequence). CDR3 length: 14 amino acids. There are many counts of this clone. The antigen is unknown. cDNA serving as the sequencing template came from extracted, reverse transcribed RNA. Profiled with immunoSEQ multiplex PCR; TCRdb holds only in-frame clones, not every one. Here the sample spans approximately 280,000 clones, 55% to 75% being singletons.

V is TRBV6-6 and J is TRBJ1-5, with TRBD1 matching over 7 bases. The sequencing here drew on CD4+ T cells sorted from blood, taken at week 24, from a patient treated with tofacitinib. This clonotype was obtained from a human donor with alopecia areata. In nucleotides, the CDR3 is TGTGCCAGCAGCGGGGGACAGCCAGATCAGCCCCAGCATTTT. The encoded protein is CASSGGQPDQPQHF.